This T cell receptor (beta chain) emerged from a study of OX40 agonist ivuxolimab in advanced cancers. In the study overall: Males comprised approximately 84% of the group, whose mean age was roughly 60 years (range 23 to 79).

Method: immunoSEQ multiplex PCR; TCRdb's copy keeps in-frame clones and lacks some. This sample has tens of thousands of clones, with 65% to 80% found just once. The V end lost 7 bases, the J end lost 5 bases, and 9 bases lay between the germline ends. The germline V gene encodes CDR1 DFQATT and CDR2 SNEGSKA (reference sequence). The CDR3 has 11 amino acids. The sample here was CD4+ or CD8+ T cells sorted from blood, taken in a trial of the OX40 agonist ivuxolimab. This chain uses TRBV20-1 with TRBJ1-3; D possibly corresponds to TRBD1 (5 bases). This receptor was identified in an adult with an advanced solid tumor such as melanoma, head and neck, liver or kidney cancer. The CDR3 bases are TGCAGTGTCGGGACTCGAAACACCATATATTTT. It encodes CSVGTRNTIYF.